These 24 T cell receptor beta chains originate from one sample sequenced in a study of OX40 agonist ivuxolimab in advanced cancers. Profiling relied on immunoSEQ multiplex PCR, and the TCRdb table lists in-frame clones only, not all of them. Of approximately 77,000 clones listed, around 90% are singletons. The sample consisted of CD4+ or CD8+ T cells sorted from blood, taken in a trial of the OX40 agonist ivuxolimab. The receptors stem from an adult with an advanced solid tumor such as melanoma, head and neck, liver or kidney cancer.

CDR3 nucleotide sequence: TGTGCCAGCAGCTTAGCAGGACTAGCGACCTACAATGAGCAGTTCTTC. It encodes CASSLAGLATYNEQFF. This chain uses TRBV7-6 with TRBJ2-1; TRBD2 matches at 9 bases. The CDR3 has 16 residues. V dropped 0 bases and J dropped 2; count of bases not matched to a gene: 2. Germline assignment: CDR1 SGHVS and CDR2 FNYEAQ. Full variable domain (outside the CDR3, taken from reference TRBV7-6 and TRBJ2-1): GAGVSQSPRYKVTKRGQDVALRCDPISGHVSLYWYRQALGQGPEFLTYFNYEAQQDKSGLPNDRFSAERPEGSISTLTIQRTEQRDSAMYRCASSLAGLATYNEQFFGPGTRLTVL.

This clone was recorded only once. The chain links TRBV6-5 to TRBJ2-1, with 12 bases that match TRBD2. The CDR3 runs to 14 residues. The germline gives CDR1 MNHEY, CDR2 SVGAGI. The V gene end was trimmed by 5 bases and the J gene end by 7 bases; junction bases not matched to a gene: 3. The CDR3 bases are TGTGCCAGCAGTACCGGGACTAGCGGGAATGAGCAGTTCTTC. This sequence encodes CASSTGTSGNEQFF.

This chain uses TRBV14 with TRBJ2-5; D is uncertain. The ends were cut back, 2 bases at V and 0 bases at J, with 7 bases in the middle. This CDR3 is 14 amino acids long. Germline CDR1 and CDR2: SGHDN and FVKESK. The CDR3 reads CASSQSQYQETQYF. For the CDR3, the DNA is TGTGCCAGCAGCCAATCCCAGTACCAAGAGACCCAGTACTTC. Full variable domain (missing parts from reference TRBV14 and TRBJ2-5): EAGVTQFPSHSVIEKGQTVTLRCDPISGHDNLYWYRRVMGKEIKFLLHFVKESKQDESGMPNNRFLAERTGGTYSTLKVQPAELEDSGVYFCASSQSQYQETQYFGPGTRLLVL.

The J gene is TRBJ1-1, the V gene TRBV19, with a tentative D call TRBD1 (5 bases). The CDR3 loop spans 18 amino acids. Germline V gene lookup returns CDR1 LNHDA and CDR2 SQIVND (reference sequence). Trimming removed 0 bases at V and 0 bases at J, with 17 bases between. In DNA form, the CDR3 reads TGTGCCAGTAGTATAGAACCGACAGAGGTGGTGGTGAACACTGAAGCTTTCTTT. Encoded protein: CASSIEPTEVVVNTEAFF.

In its sample, this clone was seen once. The chain uses TRBV7-8 and TRBJ2-3; D is unclear. The V end lost 2 bases, the J end lost 3 bases, and 6 bases lay between the germline ends. This CDR3 spans 13 amino acids. Germline V gives CDR1 SGHVS, CDR2 FQNEAQ. The CDR3: CASSLFGTDTQYF. The CDR3 bases are TGTGCCAGCAGCTTATTCGGGACAGATACGCAGTATTTT.

A note on this clone: One end of the junction fails to match germline, which may point to a read error. The V and J genes are TRBV27 and TRBJ2-4, with no clear D. Germline values: CDR1 MNHEY, CDR2 SMNVEV (reference sequence). The CDR3 has 14 residues. CDR3 region: CASSFSGQVAKVHF. CDR3 sequence (DNA): TGTGCCAGCAGTTTCTCAGGTCAGGTCGCCAAGGTGCACTTC.

CDR3 sequence reads: CASSGTLPGELFF. The CDR3 DNA reads TGTGCCAGCAGTGGTACTTTACCCGGGGAGCTGTTTTTT. The rearrangement links TRBV6-5 to TRBJ2-2; D unclear. Trimming stripped 5 bases from V and 6 bases from J, with 10 bases between. This CDR3 comprises 13 residues. The germline V gene has CDR1 MNHEY and CDR2 SVGAGI.

V and J are TRBV5-1 and TRBJ2-2; 7 nucleotides line up with TRBD1. Germline assignment: CDR1 SGHRS and CDR2 YFSETQ. The CDR3 sequence is 15 residues long. V lost 0 bases, J lost 6 bases, and 5 bases stayed unmatched. The CDR3 nucleotides are TGCGCCAGCAGCTTGGTATCAGGGGGTGCCGGGGAGCTGTTTTTT. Translated: CASSLVSGGAGELFF.

The table lists this clone with a count of one. The DNA for the CDR3 is TGTGCCAGCAGCTTGGCCTTGGGGGAGAGCAATCAGCCCCAGCATTTT. This codes for CASSLALGESNQPQHF. The chain employs TRBV5-6 and TRBJ1-5; D may be TRBD1 (5 bases). The CDR3 contains 16 residues. Between the trimmed V and J ends, which lost 0 bases and 1 base, there was a span of 11 bases. The germline gives CDR1 SGHDT, CDR2 YYEEEE.

The V and J genes are TRBV9 and TRBJ2-7; a weak D match, TRBD1 (6 bases). V lost 4 bases, J lost 7 bases, and 12 bases lay in between. The V gene's germline CDR1 is SGDLS and CDR2 YYNGEE. The CDR3 spans 12 residues. In DNA form, the CDR3 reads TGTGCCAGCAGCTCCAACAGGGAAGAGCAGTACTTC. As protein: CASSSNREEQYF.

The V and J genes are TRBV9 and TRBJ2-7, with D maybe TRBD2 (5 bases). Germline assignment: CDR1 SGDLS and CDR2 YYNGEE. V was pared by 2 bases and J by 2 bases, with 8 bases between. The CDR3 spans 13 residues. CDR3 DNA sequence: TGTGCCAGCAGCGTCGGACTCACCTACGAGCAGTACTTC. It specifies CASSVGLTYEQYF.

This sequence joins TRBV5-5 and TRBJ2-2, with D uncertain. Trimming cost V 1 base and J 0 bases, with 7 bases left between them. Germline-derived CDR1 and CDR2 are SGHKS and YYEKEE (reference sequence). There are 15 residues in the CDR3. DNA for the CDR3: TGTGCCAGCAGCTTGATGATACCGAACACCGGGGAGCTGTTTTTT. It translates to CASSLMIPNTGELFF.

The rearrangement joins TRBV11-2 to TRBJ2-7; no firm D call. The V end was cut by 0 bases, the J end by 2 bases, with 5 bases between. Per germline, CDR1 SGHAT and CDR2 FQNNGV. The CDR3 is made up of 13 amino acids. CDR3 coding DNA: TGTGCCAGCAGCTTAGACCCCCCCTACGAGCAGTACTTC. Translated, it gives CASSLDPPYEQYF.

This chain uses TRBV12-2 with TRBJ2-6; TRBD1, the table's D call, was not compared with the DNA. TRBV12-2 is annotated as a pseudogene. This CDR3 comprises 17 residues. The CDR3 spells CASRVSPTQSRANVLTF. CDR3 nucleotide sequence: TGTGCAAGTCGCGTGTCTCCCACACAAAGTCGGGCCAACGTCCTGACTTTC.

This clone was seen only a few times. V is TRBV6-6 and J is TRBJ1-1; D remains unclear. V was cut by 10 bases and J by 0 bases, with 6 bases left in between. The CDR3 runs 11 residues. From germline, CDR1 is MNHNY and CDR2 SVGAGI (reference sequence). CDR3 sequence reads: CATLVNTEAFF. CDR3 DNA: TGTGCCACCCTAGTGAACACTGAAGCTTTCTTT.

The chain uses TRBV11-2 and TRBJ2-5; D gene uncertain. The V end was cut by 1 base, the J end by 5 bases, with 11 bases between. Germline V lookup: CDR1 SGHAT, CDR2 FQNNGV. CDR3 length: 14 residues. The CDR3 DNA sequence: TGTGCCAGCAGCTTAGCGGCCCCCTGGGAGACCCAGTACTTC. This codes for CASSLAAPWETQYF.

V usage is TRBV7-9 and J usage is TRBJ1-1; 8 bases fit TRBD1. This CDR3 comprises 14 residues. The ends lost 4 bases at V and 0 bases at J; junction bases unmatched: 1. Germline lookup yields CDR1 SEHNR and CDR2 FQNEAQ (reference sequence). In DNA form, the CDR3 reads TGTGCCAGCAGCTGGACAGGGATGAACACTGAAGCTTTCTTT. Its translation: CASSWTGMNTEAFF.

The J gene is TRBJ1-3, the V gene TRBV7-6; D is unclear. CDR1 is SGHVS, CDR2 FNYEAQ, per germline. Trimming stripped 4 bases from V and 1 base from J, with 14 bases between. This CDR3 is built from 16 residues. The CDR3 DNA sequence: TGTGCCAGCAGCTCACCGCCGACGGATTCTGGAAACACCATATATTTT. Its translation is CASSSPPTDSGNTIYF.

In its sample, this clone was seen once. The chain employs TRBV2 and TRBJ1-3, with D unclear. V lost 1 base and J 4 bases, leaving 14 bases between the germline ends. The CDR3 is made up of 16 amino acids. CDR1 is SNHLY, CDR2 FYNNEI, per germline. The CDR3 nucleotides are TGTGCCAGCAGTGAAGGCCCGGGCGGTAACGGAAACACCATATATTTT. Its translation: CASSEGPGGNGNTIYF. Filled out from reference TRBV2 and TRBJ1-3, the complete variable domain reads EPEVTQTPSHQVTQMGQEVILRCVPISNHLYFYWYRQILGQKVEFLVSFYNNEISEKSEIFDDQFSVERPDGSNFTLKIRSTKLEDSAMYFCASSEGPGGNGNTIYFGEGSWLTVV.

This clone is deemed medium-sized. The chain recombines TRBV7-8 with TRBJ1-1; 7 positions agree with TRBD1. The CDR3 is 13 amino acids. CDR1 is SGHVS, CDR2 FQNEAQ, per germline. The V gene end was trimmed by 8 bases and the J gene end by 4 bases; junction bases not matched to a gene: 7. The CDR3 DNA follows: TGTGCCAGCCAAGGGGGCTTAGGCACTGAAGCTTTCTTT. Translation gives CASQGGLGTEAFF.

This sequence joins TRBV10-3 and TRBJ2-5, with TRBD2 as a possible D gene (5 bases). The CDR3 loop spans 15 amino acids. The V end lost 0 bases, the J end lost 4 bases, and 12 bases lay between the germline ends. Germline assignment: CDR1 ENHRY and CDR2 SYGVKD. This chain's CDR3 is CAISESTGTRETQYF. As DNA, the CDR3 is TGTGCCATCAGTGAGTCCACGGGAACGCGAGAGACCCAGTACTTC.

The chain combines TRBV4-1 with TRBJ1-5, with 7 bases matching TRBD1. CDR3 length: 14 amino acids. Germline CDR1 MGHRA, CDR2 YSYEKL. The trim removed 3 bases at V and 6 bases at J, leaving 5 bases unmatched. CDR3 in amino acids: CASSHSQGVQPQHF. For the CDR3, the DNA is TGCGCCAGCAGCCATTCCCAGGGGGTTCAGCCCCAGCATTTT.

V usage is TRBV5-5 and J usage is TRBJ2-1; the D gene is possibly TRBD1 (5 bases). The V end was cut by 3 bases, the J end by 2 bases, with 9 bases between. This CDR3 has 14 amino acids. The germline gives CDR1 SGHKS, CDR2 YYEKEE (reference sequence). CDR3 residues: CASSWGGAYNEQFF. DNA of the CDR3: TGTGCCAGCAGCTGGGGCGGAGCCTACAATGAGCAGTTCTTC.

The J gene is TRBJ1-1, the V gene TRBV28, with D possibly being TRBD1 (5 bases). Germline CDR1 and CDR2: MDHEN and SYDVKM. The CDR3 is made up of 14 amino acids. V was trimmed by 4 bases and J by 1 base, leaving 10 bases between them. Written as DNA, the CDR3 is TGTGCCAGCAGTTCCCCGGGGGGGAACACTGAAGCTTTCTTT. Amino acids: CASSSPGGNTEAFF. Full variable domain (rest looked up from reference TRBV28 and TRBJ1-1): DVKVTQSSRYLVKRTGEKVFLECVQDMDHENMFWYRQDPGLGLRLIYFSYDVKMKEKGDIPEGYSVSREKKERFSLILESASTNQTSMYLCASSSPGGNTEAFFGQGTRLTVV.